These 18 T cell receptor beta chains originate from one sample sequenced in a study of T cells after yellow fever vaccination. MiXCR was run by TCRdb on the 5' RACE reads, yielding one entry per CDR3 protein. The repertoire holds 230,000 or so distinct CDR3 sequences, about 7% seen once, with 0.8% to 1.2% in the top ten. This specimen consisted of CD4+ T cells sorted from PBMCs, obtained on the day of the yellow fever booster vaccination. These receptor sequences come from a man aged 25 to 40 who received the YFV17D yellow fever vaccine.

This clonotype occurred a few times. The chain joins TRBV7-8 to TRBJ2-7, with TRBD1 matching over 7 bases. The CDR3 covers 14 residues. The germline CDR1 and CDR2 sequences are SGHVS and FQNEAQ. The V segment lost 4 bases and the J segment 6 bases; nucleotides outside the gene matches: 9. The CDR3 loop is CASSSRQGRSEQYF. The CDR3 DNA sequence: TGTGCCAGCAGCTCCCGACAGGGTCGGAGCGAGCAGTACTTC.

This clonotype has only a few counts. The chain carries TRBV4-1 and TRBJ2-5; 11 bases align to TRBD2. Trimming cost V 3 bases and J 1 base; bases outside gene matches: 7. Germline-derived CDR1 and CDR2 are MGHRA and YSYEKL. The CDR3 is 17 amino acids. The CDR3 region has the DNA TGCGCCAGCAGCCAGATTAGACTAGCGGGATTCCAAGAGACCCAGTACTTC. Translating gives CASSQIRLAGFQETQYF.

This clonotype was seen at least ten times. The chain carries TRBV7-2 and TRBJ2-7, with no clear D. Looked up from germline, CDR1 is SGHTA and CDR2 is FQGNSA. The CDR3 covers 12 residues. The V and J ends lost 5 bases and 7 bases respectively, with 12 bases between them. The CDR3 DNA is TGTGCCAGCAGCCTGACTTCTTTAGAGCAGTACTTC. Translation gives CASSLTSLEQYF.

This clonotype came up many times. This chain uses TRBV12-3 or TRBV12-4 with TRBJ2-4; 11 bases match TRBD2. V dropped 5 bases and J dropped 5; count of bases not matched to a gene: 5. The CDR3 loop spans 15 amino acids. The CDR3 loop is CASSPGTSGQNIQYF. The CDR3 DNA reads as TGTGCCAGCAGTCCGGGGACTAGCGGACAAAACATTCAGTACTTC.

This clonotype was detected many times. J is TRBJ2-7 and V is TRBV7-9; D possibly corresponds to TRBD2 (6 bases). The CDR3 extends over 16 amino acids. The germline V gene encodes CDR1 SEHNR and CDR2 FQNEAQ (reference sequence). Trimming shortened V by 6 bases and J by 5 bases, and 23 bases separated the two germline ends. CDR3 DNA sequence: TGTGCCAGCAGTTATTCCCCTTTCCGGGAGATGAACGAGCAGTACTTC. Translated, it gives CASSYSPFREMNEQYF.

On this clonotype itself: A much more abundant neighbour one base away suggests this may be a read error. V gene TRBV12-3 or TRBV12-4 combines with J gene TRBJ2-7, with TRBD1 identical over 7 bases. This CDR3 comprises 15 residues. V gave up 3 bases and J gave up 7 bases; unmatched junction bases: 12. CDR3 loop: CASSFLSQGKREQYF. The CDR3, as DNA: TGTGCCAGCAGTTTTTTGTCACAGGGGAAGAGGGAGCAGTACTTC.

V gene TRBV9 combines with J gene TRBJ1-1, with D perhaps TRBD1 (6 bases). From germline, CDR1 is SGDLS and CDR2 YYNGEE. Trimming removed 1 base from V and 2 bases from J, with 12 bases in between. The CDR3 loop spans 15 amino acids. CDR3 region: CASSVSWGLNTEAFF. Written as DNA, the CDR3 is TGTGCCAGCAGCGTAAGTTGGGGGCTAAACACTGAAGCTTTCTTT.

There are a few counts of this clonotype. The rearrangement uses TRBV11-2 and TRBJ2-1, with 14 positions matching TRBD2. Germline V lookup: CDR1 SGHAT, CDR2 FQNNGV. V shed 5 bases and J 1 base; nucleotides not matched to a gene: 13. This CDR3 has 20 residues. CDR3 amino acids: CASSLRSTSGRAISYNEQFF. The CDR3 coding sequence is TGTGCCAGCAGCCTACGATCGACTAGCGGGAGGGCCATTTCCTACAATGAGCAGTTCTTC. Looking up the rest from reference TRBV11-2 and TRBJ2-1 gives the full variable domain: EAGVAQSPRYKIIEKRQSVAFWCNPISGHATLYWYQQILGQGPKLLIQFQNNGVVDDSQLPKDRFSAERLKGVDSTLKIQPAKLEDSAVYLCASSLRSTSGRAISYNEQFFGPGTRLTVL.

The chain recombines TRBV14 with TRBJ1-6, with D possibly being TRBD1 (6 bases). Germline V gene data show CDR1 as SGHDN and CDR2 as FVKESK. The V and J ends lost 1 base and 6 bases respectively, with 10 bases between them. There are 15 residues in the CDR3. Written as DNA, the CDR3 is TGTGCCAGCAGCCAAGGGGACAAGGTTAATTCACCCCTCCACTTT. Protein product: CASSQGDKVNSPLHF.

The chain combines TRBV5-1 with TRBJ2-7; perhaps TRBD2 as D (5 bases). V lost 6 bases, J lost 3 bases, and 13 bases lay in between. This CDR3 is 13 amino acids long. The germline gives CDR1 SGHRS, CDR2 YFSETQ. CDR3 DNA: TGCGCCAGCAATGCGGGCAGAGACTACGAGCAGTACTTC. Translated: CASNAGRDYEQYF. Full variable domain (missing parts from reference TRBV5-1 and TRBJ2-7): KAGVTQTPRYLIKTRGQQVTLSCSPISGHRSVSWYQQTPGQGLQFLFEYFSETQRNKGNFPGRFSGRQFSNSRSEMNVSTLELGDSALYLCASNAGRDYEQYFGPGTRLTVT.

This clonotype has a handful of counts. This chain connects TRBV6-1 to TRBJ2-5, with a possible D match to TRBD1 (5 bases). V dropped 5 bases and J dropped 5 bases, with 21 bases sitting between them. In germline, CDR1 is MNHNS, CDR2 SASEGT. The CDR3 is made up of 16 amino acids. The CDR3 DNA is TGTGCCAGCAGTCTCTCCCTTAAGGGGAAGCTGGAGACCCAGTACTTC. It specifies CASSLSLKGKLETQYF.

The chain recombines TRBV10-3 with TRBJ2-1; D is perhaps TRBD2 (7 bases). Germline assignment: CDR1 ENHRY and CDR2 SYGVKD. The CDR3 totals 12 residues. V was trimmed by 2 bases and J by 15 bases, leaving 14 bases between them. The CDR3 reads CAISEPGGAGFF. In DNA form, the CDR3 reads TGTGCCATCAGTGAGCCGGGGGGCGCGGGGTTCTTC.

The chain is built from TRBV5-1 and TRBJ2-7; 7 bases are a match to TRBD1. V was clipped by 6 bases and J by 3 bases; unmatched bases: 15. CDR3 length equals 16 residues. CDR1 and CDR2 from the germline V gene are SGHRS and YFSETQ. The CDR3 coding sequence is TGCGCCAGCACCCAGGACAGGTCTGCTAGTTACTACGAGCAGTACTTC. It is translated as CASTQDRSASYYEQYF.

This clonotype showed up just a few times. The gene calls are TRBV18 and TRBJ1-1; D may be TRBD1 (5 bases). V was cut by 3 bases and J by 1 base, with 12 bases left in between. The CDR3 contains 15 residues. The germline gives CDR1 KGHSH, CDR2 LQKENI. The CDR3 coding sequence is TGTGCCAGCTCACCTACCGGGACTGCGAACACTGAAGCTTTCTTT. This encodes CASSPTGTANTEAFF.

The table lists this clonotype with many counts. This chain uses TRBV28 with TRBJ2-7, with D possibly matching TRBD1 (6 bases). This CDR3 spans 13 amino acids. CDR1 MDHEN and CDR2 SYDVKM come from the germline V gene. V was clipped by 5 bases and J by 4 bases, with 12 bases between them. The CDR3 spells CASSQQGRYEQYF. The DNA of the CDR3 is TGTGCCAGCAGTCAACAGGGAAGGTACGAGCAGTACTTC.

The rearrangement links TRBV30 to TRBJ2-1; D is perhaps TRBD2 (6 bases). The CDR3 is made up of 17 amino acids. Trimming stripped 1 base from V and 2 bases from J, with 18 bases between. Looked up from germline, CDR1 is GTSNPN and CDR2 is SVGIG (reference sequence). The CDR3 nucleotides read TGTGCCTGGAGTGGGGCTAGCGCGCCGATGACCTACAATGAGCAGTTCTTC. Translating gives CAWSGASAPMTYNEQFF. The complete variable domain, with remaining parts taken from reference TRBV30 and TRBJ2-1, reads SQTIHQWPATLVQPVGSPLSLECTVEGTSNPNLYWYRQAAGRGLQLLFYSVGIGQISSEVPQNLSASRPQDRQFILSSKKLLLSDSGFYLCAWSGASAPMTYNEQFFGPGTRLTVL.

The V and J genes are TRBV29-1 and TRBJ1-2; possible D gene TRBD1, 5 bases. The germline V gene has CDR1 SQVTM and CDR2 ANQGSEA. The CDR3 runs 14 residues. V was shortened by 6 bases and J by 0 bases, with 14 bases between the two germline ends. The CDR3 nucleotides read TGCAGCGTCCCTGAGGGGTCGGCTAACTATGGCTACACCTTC. It codes for CSVPEGSANYGYTF. The variable domain in full, with the rest retrieved from reference TRBV29-1 and TRBJ1-2, is SAVISQKPSRDICQRGTSLTIQCQVDSQVTMMFWYRQQPGQSLTLIATANQGSEATYESGFVIDKFPISRPNLTFSTLTVSNMSPEDSSIYLCSVPEGSANYGYTFGSGTRLTVV.

The chain couples TRBV5-4 to TRBJ2-7, with a tentative D call TRBD1 (5 bases). This CDR3 is 13 amino acids long. Germline V CDR1 and CDR2: SGHNT, YYREEE (reference sequence). The V gene lost 4 bases and the J gene lost 7 bases, with 15 bases spanning the gap. Here the CDR3 reads CASSAKIDREQYF. The CDR3 DNA reads TGTGCCAGCAGCGCCAAAATTGACAGAGAGCAGTACTTC.